One and the same sample provided the 16 T cell receptor beta chains below, sequenced in a study of shared clonotypes between healthy human individuals. Profiling relied on immunoSEQ multiplex PCR, and the TCRdb table lists in-frame clones only, not all of them. Here the sample spans 2,500,000 or so clones, approximately 90% being singletons. Sequenced material: naive CD4+ T cells sorted from blood. Subset noted: CD45RA+ positively selected. The receptor set was obtained from a man between 18 and 29 years old in good health.

The V and J genes are TRBV5-1 and TRBJ2-5, with D perhaps TRBD2 (6 bases). The ends were cut back, 3 bases at V and 5 bases at J, with 17 bases in the middle. The germline V gene has CDR1 SGHRS and CDR2 YFSETQ. CDR3 length equals 15 residues. The CDR3 is CASSSGLMSGETQYF. CDR3 sequence (DNA): TGCGCCAGCAGCTCAGGGCTGATGAGCGGGGAGACCCAGTACTTC.

This sequence joins TRBV9 and TRBJ2-7, with a tentative D call TRBD1 (6 bases). The germline V and J ends were trimmed by 0 bases and 2 bases, with 15 bases remaining between them. This CDR3 contains 16 residues. Germline CDR1 SGDLS, CDR2 YYNGEE. The CDR3 spells CASSVGGQSGTYEQYF. The CDR3 DNA is TGTGCCAGCAGCGTAGGTGGACAGTCGGGCACCTACGAGCAGTACTTC.

This sequence joins TRBV11-1 and TRBJ1-1; 7 nucleotides line up with TRBD1. With 5 bases clipped from V and 4 bases from J, the junction kept 1 base outside the gene matches. Germline V lookup: CDR1 SGHAT, CDR2 FQDESV (reference sequence). The CDR3 has 12 amino acids. CDR3 in amino acids: CASSPGGTEAFF. Here the CDR3 DNA reads TGTGCCAGCAGCCCAGGGGGCACTGAAGCTTTCTTT.

This rearrangement joins TRBV6-6 to TRBJ2-5; 7 bases are a match to TRBD2. Germline CDR1 is MNHNY and CDR2 is SVGAGI (reference sequence). Trimming removed 6 bases from V and 5 bases from J; junction bases left unmatched: 6. The CDR3 consists of 13 residues. Here the CDR3 reads CASRGGSQETQYF. The CDR3 DNA reads as TGTGCCAGCAGAGGCGGGAGTCAGGAGACCCAGTACTTC.

V usage is TRBV7-9 and J usage is TRBJ2-5; 8 bases agree with TRBD1. The J segment lost 3 bases and the V segment lost 4 bases, leaving 1 base of the junction unmatched. This CDR3 has 13 residues. The germline V gene encodes CDR1 SEHNR and CDR2 FQNEAQ (reference sequence). CDR3 loop: CASSSTGEETQYF. The CDR3 DNA sequence: TGTGCCAGCAGCTCGACAGGGGAAGAGACCCAGTACTTC.

Note on this clone: In the same sample, other DNA sequences code for this CDR3. The genes are TRBV28 and TRBJ2-7; D tentatively fits TRBD1 or TRBD2 (5 bases each). V gave up 4 bases and J gave up 2 bases, with 9 bases separating them. The CDR3 totals 13 residues. Germline assignment: CDR1 MDHEN and CDR2 SYDVKM. CDR3 in DNA: TGTGCCAGCAGTTCGGGACCTACCTACGAGCAGTACTTC. As protein: CASSSGPTYEQYF.

The rearrangement links TRBV2 to TRBJ2-7; D might be TRBD1 (6 bases). The length of the CDR3 is 13 residues. V was shortened by 7 bases and J by 2 bases, with 12 bases between the two germline ends. Germline CDR1 and CDR2: SNHLY and FYNNEI. The CDR3 spells CASIRGLTYEQYF. The DNA of the CDR3 is TGTGCCAGCATCAGGGGCCTAACCTACGAGCAGTACTTC.

This clone was counted a single time. V gene TRBV11-2 combines with J gene TRBJ2-1; TRBD2 matches at 8 bases. The junction had 9 bases not matched to a gene; V was cut back by 2 bases and J by 6 bases. The CDR3 is 16 residues long. From germline, CDR1 is SGHAT and CDR2 FQNNGV. CDR3 coding DNA: TGTGCCAGCAGCTTAATGGCTAGCGGGTGGGGCAATGAGCAGTTCTTC. Translation: CASSLMASGWGNEQFF.

The sample holds one count of this clone. This sequence joins TRBV5-1 and TRBJ2-3; TRBD2 agrees at 11 bases. V dropped 4 bases and J dropped 6; count of bases not matched to a gene: 7. CDR1 and CDR2 from the germline V gene are SGHRS and YFSETQ. This CDR3 is built from 15 residues. CDR3 region: CASSGSGRAFDTQYF. CDR3 coding DNA: TGCGCCAGCAGCGGTAGCGGGAGGGCCTTCGATACGCAGTATTTT. Looking up the rest from reference TRBV5-1 and TRBJ2-3 gives the full variable domain: KAGVTQTPRYLIKTRGQQVTLSCSPISGHRSVSWYQQTPGQGLQFLFEYFSETQRNKGNFPGRFSGRQFSNSRSEMNVSTLELGDSALYLCASSGSGRAFDTQYFGPGTRLTVL.

The gene calls are TRBV7-2 and TRBJ2-7; D is possibly TRBD1 or TRBD2 (6 bases each). V was shortened by 1 base and J by 5 bases, with 9 bases between the two germline ends. The CDR3 is made up of 13 amino acids. The germline CDR1 and CDR2 sequences are SGHTA and FQGNSA. CDR3 nucleotide sequence: TGTGCCAGCAGCTTAGGGGGGGCCCACGAGCAGTACTTC. It yields the protein CASSLGGAHEQYF.

The chain recombines TRBV27 with TRBJ1-5, with D uncertain. The V and J ends lost 6 bases and 0 bases respectively, with 15 bases between them. The CDR3 extends over 16 amino acids. The germline gives CDR1 MNHEY, CDR2 SMNVEV (reference sequence). The CDR3 DNA follows: TGTGCCAGCAGGGCGGGCGGATCAGATAGCAATCAGCCCCAGCATTTT. Translation gives CASRAGGSDSNQPQHF.

This clone was picked up one time. This chain uses TRBV18 with TRBJ1-5; D call uncertain. This CDR3 is 15 amino acids long. The germline V gene encodes CDR1 KGHSH and CDR2 LQKENI. The V end lost 1 base, the J end lost 3 bases, and 10 bases lay between the germline ends. The CDR3 nucleotides are TGTGCCAGCTCACCACTTGCGTCAGTCAATCAGCCCCAGCATTTT. It encodes CASSPLASVNQPQHF.

V and J are TRBV27 and TRBJ2-1; 11 positions match TRBD2. Germline V gene data show CDR1 as MNHEY and CDR2 as SMNVEV (reference sequence). The CDR3 contains 18 residues. V lost 0 bases to trimming and J lost 7 bases; unmatched junction nucleotides: 11. CDR3 coding DNA: TGTGCCAGCAGTTTATCTAGCGGGAGGGCCCAGGGGAGAAATGAGCAGTTCTTC. Translated, it gives CASSLSSGRAQGRNEQFF.

The chain uses TRBV7-9 and TRBJ2-5; no reliable D call. This CDR3 comprises 13 residues. Between the trimmed V and J ends, which lost 5 bases and 5 bases, there was a span of 12 bases. CDR1 and CDR2 (germline): SEHNR, FQNEAQ (reference sequence). The CDR3 reads CASSPRVGETQYF. Written as DNA, the CDR3 is TGTGCCAGCAGCCCAAGGGTGGGGGAGACCCAGTACTTC.

This CDR3 reads CASSRDLRGVHPDTQYF. CDR3 in DNA: TGTGCCAGCAGCCGGGATCTTCGGGGGGTTCACCCAGATACGCAGTATTTT. The gene calls are TRBV27 and TRBJ2-3; 7 bases are a match to TRBD2. Germline CDR1 is MNHEY and CDR2 is SMNVEV (reference sequence). This CDR3 is built from 17 residues. V gave up 6 bases and J gave up 4 bases; unmatched junction bases: 16.

This chain uses TRBV4-1 with TRBJ1-6; 8 bases are a match to TRBD1. Germline CDR1 MGHRA, CDR2 YSYEKL. V lost 3 bases, J lost 9 bases, and 7 bases stayed unmatched. CDR3 length equals 15 residues. CDR3 sequence reads: CASSQAGTGLSPLHF. The CDR3, as DNA: TGCGCCAGCAGCCAGGCCGGGACAGGTCTTTCACCCCTCCACTTT.